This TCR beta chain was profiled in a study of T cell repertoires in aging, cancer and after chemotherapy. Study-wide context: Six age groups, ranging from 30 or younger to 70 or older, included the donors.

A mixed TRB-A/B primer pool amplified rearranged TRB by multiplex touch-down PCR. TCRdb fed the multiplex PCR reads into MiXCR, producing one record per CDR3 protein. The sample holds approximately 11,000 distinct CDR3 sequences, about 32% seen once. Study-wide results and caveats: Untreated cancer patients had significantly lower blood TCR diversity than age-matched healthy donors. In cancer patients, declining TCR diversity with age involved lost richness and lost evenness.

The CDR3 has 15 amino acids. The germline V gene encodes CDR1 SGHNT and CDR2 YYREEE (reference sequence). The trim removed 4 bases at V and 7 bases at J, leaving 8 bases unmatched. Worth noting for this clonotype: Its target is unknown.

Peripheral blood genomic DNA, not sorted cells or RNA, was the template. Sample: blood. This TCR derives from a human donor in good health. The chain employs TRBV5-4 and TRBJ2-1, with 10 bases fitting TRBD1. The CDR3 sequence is CASSNPGQGQNEQFF. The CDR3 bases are TGTGCCAGCAGCAATCCGGGACAGGGGCAGAATGAGCAGTTCTTC.